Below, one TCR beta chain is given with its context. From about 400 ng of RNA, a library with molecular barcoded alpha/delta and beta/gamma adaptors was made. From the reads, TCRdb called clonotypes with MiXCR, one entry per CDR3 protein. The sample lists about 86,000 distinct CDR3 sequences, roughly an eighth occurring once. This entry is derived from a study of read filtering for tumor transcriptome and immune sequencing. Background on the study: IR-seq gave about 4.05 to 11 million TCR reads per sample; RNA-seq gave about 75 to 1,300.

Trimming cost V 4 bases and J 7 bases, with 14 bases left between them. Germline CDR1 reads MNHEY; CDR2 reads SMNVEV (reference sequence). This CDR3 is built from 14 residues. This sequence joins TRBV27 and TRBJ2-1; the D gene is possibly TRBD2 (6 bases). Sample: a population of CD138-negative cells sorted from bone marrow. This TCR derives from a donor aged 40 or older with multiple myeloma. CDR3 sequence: CASSWDSPRNEQFF. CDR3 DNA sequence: TGTGCCAGCAGTTGGGACTCACCCCGTAATGAGCAGTTCTTC.